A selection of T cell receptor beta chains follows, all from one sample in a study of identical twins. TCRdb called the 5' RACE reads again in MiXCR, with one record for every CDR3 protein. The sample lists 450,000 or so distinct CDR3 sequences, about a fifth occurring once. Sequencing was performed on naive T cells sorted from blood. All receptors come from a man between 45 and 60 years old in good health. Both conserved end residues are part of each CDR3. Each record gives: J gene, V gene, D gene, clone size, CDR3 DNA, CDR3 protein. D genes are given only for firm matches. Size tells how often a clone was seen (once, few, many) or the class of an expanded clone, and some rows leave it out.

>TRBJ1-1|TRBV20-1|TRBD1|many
TGCAAGGTCGGGACAGTTGGGACTGAAGCTTTCTTT
CKVGTVGTEAFF
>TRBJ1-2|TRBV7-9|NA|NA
TGTGCCAGCAGCTTAATGGGGCGACATGGCTACACCTTC
CASSLMGRHGYTF
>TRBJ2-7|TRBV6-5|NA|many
TGTGCCAGCAGACTCGGAGGCGAGCAGTACTTC
CASRLGGEQYF
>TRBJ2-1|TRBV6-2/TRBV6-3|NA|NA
TGTGCCAGCAGTTACTCGGGGGGGCTCAACTCCTACAATGAGCAGTTCTTC
CASSYSGGLNSYNEQFF
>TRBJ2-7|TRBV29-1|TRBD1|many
TGCAGCGTTGACGGGTTCCGGGACAGGGGGAGCTACGAGCAGTACTTC
CSVDGFRDRGSYEQYF
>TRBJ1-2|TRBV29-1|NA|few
TGCAGCGTTGAAGATGGCTATGGCTACACCTTC
CSVEDGYGYTF
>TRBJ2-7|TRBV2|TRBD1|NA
TGTGCCAGCAAGCGACAACAGGGGGCTTTCGCCGAGCAGTACTTC
CASKRQQGAFAEQYF
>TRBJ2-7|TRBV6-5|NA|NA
TGTGCCAGCAGTTCGCGAGGGAATTCCTACGAGCAGTACTTC
CASSSRGNSYEQYF
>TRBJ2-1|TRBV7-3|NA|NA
TGTGCCAGCAGCTTAAGGGGCGGATACTCCTACAATGAGCAGTTCTTC
CASSLRGGYSYNEQFF
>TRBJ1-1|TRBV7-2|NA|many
TGTGCCAGCAGCTTAGCGCGGAGACCCCCGGCTGAAGCTTTCTTT
CASSLARRPPAEAFF
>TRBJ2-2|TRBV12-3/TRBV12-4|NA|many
TGTGCCAGCAGCCAGGACAGTGGGGTCGGGACCGGGGAGCTGTTTTTT
CASSQDSGVGTGELFF
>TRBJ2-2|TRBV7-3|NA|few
TGTGCCAGCAGCTTAATGCGCCTAACCAACACCGGGGAGCTGTTTTTT
CASSLMRLTNTGELFF
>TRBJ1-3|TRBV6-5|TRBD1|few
TGTGCCAGCAGTTACGACGTGGGCCAGGGGGCGGACACCATATATTTT
CASSYDVGQGADTIYF
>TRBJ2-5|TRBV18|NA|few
TGTGCCAGCTCACCAGCATTGGAGACCCAGTACTTC
CASSPALETQYF
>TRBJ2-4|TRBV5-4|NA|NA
TGTGCCAGCAGCTTGGAAACTAGTGCGAACATTCAGTACTTC
CASSLETSANIQYF
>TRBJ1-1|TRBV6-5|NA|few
TGTGCCAGCAGTTACGGCAGGGTGGGGGGACGCACTGAAGCTTTCTTT
CASSYGRVGGRTEAFF
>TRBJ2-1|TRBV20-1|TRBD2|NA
TGCAGTGCTAGAGATGATGCTAGCGGGGTCTACAATGAGCAGTTCTTC
CSARDDASGVYNEQFF
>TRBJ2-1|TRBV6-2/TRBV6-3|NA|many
TGTGCCAGCAGTTACTCTGGACAGAGAATAGACAATGAGCAGTTCTTC
CASSYSGQRIDNEQFF
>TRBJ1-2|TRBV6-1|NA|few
TGTGCCAGCAGCGATAGACCGGGACATCAGTCCTATGGCTACACCTTC
CASSDRPGHQSYGYTF
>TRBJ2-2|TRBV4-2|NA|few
TGTGCCAGCAGCCAGGGGGCTAGCATCACCGGGGAGCTGTTTTTT
CASSQGASITGELFF